The T cell receptor beta chain described here comes from a study of STAT5B mutations in CD4+ large granular lymphocyte leukemia. Study in general: Among healthy donors, a particular HLA allele went with more CDR3 'QG' motifs.

CDR3 size: 13 residues. Germline V gene sequence: CDR1 MNHNS, CDR2 SASEGT. The V end lost 5 bases, the J end lost 5 bases, and 13 bases lay between the germline ends. Here immunoSEQ multiplex PCR was the method, and the copy in TCRdb shows in-frame clones only, minus some. The table includes 30,000 to 35,000 clones, about four fifths detected once. This clonotype was sampled from a human donor in good health. The rearrangement uses TRBV6-1 and TRBJ2-7; D gene uncertain. Sequenced: CD4+ T cells from blood buffy coats. The CDR3 DNA sequence: TGTGCCAGCAGTCCCCCCTCAGCTGACGAGCAGTACTTC. It codes for CASSPPSADEQYF.